A single sample gave rise to the 20 T cell receptor beta chains below, sequenced in a study of T cell responses to AZD1222 COVID-19 vaccine. Here immunoSEQ multiplex PCR was the method, and the copy in TCRdb shows in-frame clones only, minus some. The sample shows fewer than 130,000 clones, roughly 90% of them seen only once. Sequences were derived from peripheral blood, sampled on day 0 of AZD1222 vaccination. Receptor source: an adult in good health.

The genes are TRBV5-1 and TRBJ2-7, with D perhaps matching TRBD2 (5 bases). Germline V CDR1 and CDR2: SGHRS, YFSETQ. With 4 bases removed from V and 1 base from J, the gap between germline ends came to 18 bases. The CDR3 is made up of 16 amino acids. DNA for the CDR3: TGCGCCAGCAGCCCTGGCCCCTCGAGGGAATCCTACGAGCAGTACTTC. It is translated as CASSPGPSRESYEQYF.

This chain links TRBV23-1 with TRBJ1-3; possibly TRBD1 for D (5 bases). TRBV23-1 is an open reading frame whose function is uncertain. V was clipped by 4 bases and J by 3 bases, with 19 bases between them. This CDR3 spans 17 amino acids. This chain's CDR3 is CASSPPGPMPFGNTIYF. DNA for the CDR3: TGCGCCAGCAGTCCCCCGGGACCTATGCCATTTGGAAACACCATATATTTT.

V is TRBV24-1 and J is TRBJ2-1, with 14 positions matching TRBD2. The CDR3 spans 18 residues. Germline V gene sequence: CDR1 KGHDR, CDR2 SFDVKD. The V and J ends lost 3 bases and 0 bases, in that order; junction bases with no gene match: 3. CDR3 sequence reads: CATSDRTSGGRSYNEQFF. The CDR3 nucleotides read TGTGCCACCAGTGATAGGACTAGCGGGGGGCGCTCCTACAATGAGCAGTTCTTC.

A remark on this clone: One end of the junction does not line up with germline, which may come from a read error. The gene calls are TRBV5-1 and TRBJ2-2; 7 positions match TRBD2. The CDR3 has 15 amino acids. The V gene's germline CDR1 is SGHRS and CDR2 YFSETQ. CDR3 in DNA: TGCGCCAGCAGCTTGGTCGGGGGGAACCCCGGGGAGCTGTTTTTT. Its translation is CASSLVGGNPGELFF.

The chain links TRBV30 to TRBJ1-2; 7 bases are a match to TRBD1. The CDR3 contains 13 residues. Germline trimming cut 4 bases from V and 4 bases from J; bases unmatched to any gene: 6. Germline V CDR1 and CDR2: GTSNPN, SVGIG (reference sequence). This CDR3 is CAWTTGAVYGYTF. The CDR3 DNA reads TGTGCCTGGACTACAGGGGCGGTCTATGGCTACACCTTC. Together with reference TRBV30 and TRBJ1-2, the CDR3 gives the full variable domain: SQTIHQWPATLVQPVGSPLSLECTVEGTSNPNLYWYRQAAGRGLQLLFYSVGIGQISSEVPQNLSASRPQDRQFILSSKKLLLSDSGFYLCAWTTGAVYGYTFGSGTRLTVV.

The chain couples TRBV5-1 to TRBJ1-6; the D gene is possibly TRBD1 (5 bases). The CDR3 runs 16 residues. Trimming shortened V by 4 bases and J by 4 bases, and 15 bases separated the two germline ends. Germline V gene data show CDR1 as SGHRS and CDR2 as YFSETQ. The CDR3 sequence is CASSPRPGGYNSPLHF. The CDR3 nucleotides are TGCGCCAGCAGCCCTCGCCCGGGGGGGTATAATTCACCCCTCCACTTT.

The genes are TRBV4-2 and TRBJ1-4; D is uncertain. The germline V gene has CDR1 LGHNA and CDR2 YNFKEQ. V lost 4 bases, J lost 1 base, and 7 bases lay in between. The CDR3 loop spans 14 amino acids. The CDR3: CASSLDGTNEKLFF. As DNA, the CDR3 is TGTGCCAGCAGCCTCGACGGAACTAATGAAAAACTGTTTTTT.

This chain uses TRBV7-5 with TRBJ1-1. TRBV7-5 is annotated as a pseudogene. The CDR3 covers 12 residues. The CDR3, as DNA: TGTGCCAGAAGTGATCGTGGGGCTGAAGCTTTCTTT. Translation gives CARSDRGAEAFF.

CDR3 protein: CASSLVAINTGELFF. CDR3 coding DNA: TGTGCCAGCAGCTTAGTGGCCATCAACACCGGGGAGCTGTTTTTT. The rearrangement uses TRBV7-2 and TRBJ2-2; D uncertain. Trimming removed 1 base from V and 2 bases from J, with 8 bases in between. This CDR3 contains 15 residues. Germline V gene sequence: CDR1 SGHTA, CDR2 FQGNSA.

In DNA, the CDR3 is TGTGCCAGCAGTGAAGCGTCCCTGGTAATTGGTTCACCCCTCCACTTT. This encodes CASSEASLVIGSPLHF. The rearrangement uses TRBV2 and TRBJ1-6; D remains ambiguous. CDR3 length equals 16 residues. V was clipped by 0 bases and J by 9 bases, with 15 bases between them. Germline CDR1 SNHLY, CDR2 FYNNEI. The full variable domain, rest sourced from reference TRBV2 and TRBJ1-6, is EPEVTQTPSHQVTQMGQEVILRCVPISNHLYFYWYRQILGQKVEFLVSFYNNEISEKSEIFDDQFSVERPDGSNFTLKIRSTKLEDSAMYFCASSEASLVIGSPLHFGNGTRLTVT.

V usage is TRBV30 and J usage is TRBJ2-1; no clear D. CDR3 length equals 12 residues. Trimming removed 4 bases from V and 6 bases from J, with 10 bases in between. Germline lookup yields CDR1 GTSNPN and CDR2 SVGIG (reference sequence). The CDR3 DNA reads TGTGCCTGGACCCCCTGGTCCAATGAGCAGTTCTTC. It translates to CAWTPWSNEQFF.

The rearrangement links TRBV11-3 to TRBJ2-3, with D unresolved. In germline, CDR1 is SGHNT, CDR2 YENEEA. V was shortened by 2 bases and J by 3 bases, with 18 bases between the two germline ends. The CDR3 has 17 residues. The chain's CDR3 is CASSLMQGFVGTDTQYF. CDR3 DNA sequence: TGTGCCAGCAGCTTAATGCAAGGGTTCGTCGGTACAGATACGCAGTATTTT. The variable domain in full, completed from reference TRBV11-3 and TRBJ2-3, reads EAGVVQSPRYKIIEKKQPVAFWCNPISGHNTLYWYLQNLGQGPELLIRYENEEAVDDSQLPKDRFSAERLKGVDSTLKIQPAELGDSAVYLCASSLMQGFVGTDTQYFGPGTRLTVL.

The rearrangement joins TRBV4-3 to TRBJ1-2; 7 bases line up with TRBD1. V gave up 0 bases and J gave up 6 bases; unmatched junction bases: 25. From germline, CDR1 is LGHNA and CDR2 YSLEER. CDR3 length equals 21 residues. The CDR3 spells CASSQDFEDLGVTGVFNGYTF. Written as DNA, the CDR3 is TGCGCCAGCAGCCAAGATTTCGAAGATTTAGGTGTTACAGGGGTATTTAATGGCTACACCTTC.

The chain uses TRBV7-6 and TRBJ1-3; 7 bases align to TRBD1. Germline V lookup: CDR1 SGHVS, CDR2 FNYEAQ. This CDR3 is built from 16 residues. V was pared by 1 base and J by 3 bases, with 6 bases of the junction left unmatched. In DNA form, the CDR3 reads TGTGCCAGCAGCTTAGGACAGGGATCAAATGGAAACACCATATATTTT. Translated: CASSLGQGSNGNTIYF. Variable domain in full (rest from reference TRBV7-6 and TRBJ1-3): GAGVSQSPRYKVTKRGQDVALRCDPISGHVSLYWYRQALGQGPEFLTYFNYEAQQDKSGLPNDRFSAERPEGSISTLTIQRTEQRDSAMYRCASSLGQGSNGNTIYFGEGSWLTVV.

The V call is TRBV5-4, the J call TRBJ2-7; no clear D. Germline V gene lookup returns CDR1 SGHNT and CDR2 YYREEE (reference sequence). The CDR3 totals 14 residues. V gave up 4 bases and J gave up 1 base, with 12 bases separating them. The CDR3, as DNA: TGTGCCAGCAGCCCCTCGGACGTATCCTACGAGCAGTACTTC. As protein: CASSPSDVSYEQYF.

This clone appeared once. Here the CDR3 reads CASRNDGRMNTEAFF. The CDR3 DNA is TGCGCCAGCAGGAACGACGGAAGGATGAACACTGAAGCTTTCTTT. The chain is built from TRBV5-1 and TRBJ1-1; D not certain. The CDR3 extends over 15 amino acids. Germline CDR1 SGHRS, CDR2 YFSETQ. The V gene lost 5 bases and the J gene lost 0 bases, with 14 bases spanning the gap.

The rearrangement joins TRBV9 to TRBJ1-6, with TRBD1 identical over 7 bases. V shed 0 bases and J 7 bases; nucleotides not matched to a gene: 1. This CDR3 is built from 14 residues. Germline V gene data show CDR1 as SGDLS and CDR2 as YYNGEE. The CDR3 is CASSVEQGNSPLHF. The CDR3 DNA follows: TGTGCCAGCAGCGTAGAACAGGGGAATTCACCCCTCCACTTT.

The rearrangement joins TRBV6-4 to TRBJ1-2; 9 positions match TRBD1. The CDR3 is 13 residues long. Germline CDR1 is MRHNA and CDR2 is SNTAGT. Trimming removed 6 bases from V and 4 bases from J; junction bases left unmatched: 3. The CDR3 nucleotides are TGTGCCAGCAGGGGACAGGGAGGCTATGGCTACACCTTC. This gives the protein CASRGQGGYGYTF.

The rearrangement uses TRBV19 and TRBJ1-2; maybe TRBD1 (5 bases). V lost 6 bases to trimming and J lost 5 bases, with 16 bases between them. The CDR3 is made up of 14 amino acids. The germline V gene has CDR1 LNHDA and CDR2 SQIVND (reference sequence). CDR3 nucleotide sequence: TGTGCCAGTAGCCTAAGAACAGGTGATTATGGCTACACCTTC. Encoded protein: CASSLRTGDYGYTF.

The gene calls are TRBV6-5 and TRBJ2-1; no firm D call. Germline V lookup: CDR1 MNHEY, CDR2 SVGAGI. The CDR3 loop spans 15 amino acids. Trimming removed 2 bases from V and 4 bases from J, with 12 bases in between. The DNA for the CDR3 is TGTGCCAGCAGTTACGGGTCCCCCCCGTACAATGAGCAGTTCTTC. Translating it yields CASSYGSPPYNEQFF.